Following are 8 T cell receptor beta chains from one sample sequenced in a study of CD8 T cells in ankylosing spondylitis. TCRdb recomputed calls from the 5' RACE reads with MiXCR, one row per CDR3 protein. The sample lists around 150,000 distinct CDR3 sequences; 6% to 8% were seen once. The sequencing sample was made of blood, either unsorted or a sorted T cell fraction (not recorded which). These receptors were taken from a female donor with ankylosing spondylitis or in good health (not recorded which).

Ten or more counts support this clonotype. The genes are TRBV12-3 or TRBV12-4 and TRBJ2-3, with 9 bases lining up with TRBD2. Trimming at V came to 6 bases and at J to 2 bases, leaving 6 bases not matched to a gene. This CDR3 region has 15 residues. The CDR3 loop reads CASRAGGFSTDTQYF. DNA of the CDR3: TGTGCCAGCAGGGCGGGGGGGTTCTCCACAGATACGCAGTATTTT.

This clonotype was detected many times. The V call is TRBV7-9, the J call TRBJ2-2; D might be TRBD2 (5 bases). Germline V CDR1 and CDR2: SEHNR, FQNEAQ (reference sequence). The CDR3 loop spans 14 amino acids. V was clipped by 7 bases and J by 6 bases, with 15 bases between them. The chain's CDR3 is CASKIGAEAGELFF. The CDR3 nucleotides read TGTGCCAGCAAGATTGGCGCGGAGGCCGGGGAGCTGTTTTTT.

Ten or more counts support this clonotype. V is TRBV2 and J is TRBJ2-5, with TRBD1 matching 8 bases. Per the germline V gene, CDR1 is SNHLY and CDR2 is FYNNEI. The CDR3 is 18 residues long. The J segment lost 0 bases and the V segment lost 6 bases, leaving 15 bases of the junction unmatched. CDR3 in DNA: TGTGCCAGCAGCGAGGGGCCTCCGACAGGGGTGTACCAAGAGACCCAGTACTTC. Its translation: CASSEGPPTGVYQETQYF.

This clonotype was seen many times. The chain joins TRBV20-1 to TRBJ2-1; 9 bases agree with TRBD1. The CDR3 runs to 13 residues. Per germline, CDR1 DFQATT and CDR2 SNEGSKA (reference sequence). With 4 bases clipped from V and 7 bases from J, the junction kept 5 bases outside the gene matches. The CDR3 nucleotides are TGCAGTGCTACCGGGACAGGGTATAATGAGCAGTTCTTC. Its translation: CSATGTGYNEQFF.

This clonotype showed up many times. This chain links TRBV18 with TRBJ2-5, with D maybe TRBD2 (6 bases). V shed 3 bases and J shed 1 base, with 12 bases lying between them. CDR1 and CDR2 (germline): KGHSH, LQKENI. The CDR3 totals 15 residues. CDR3: CASSPSGVIQETQYF. CDR3 sequence (DNA): TGTGCCAGCTCACCCTCGGGGGTGATCCAAGAGACCCAGTACTTC. The full variable domain, with the rest looked up from reference TRBV18 and TRBJ2-5, is NAGVMQNPRHLVRRRGQEARLRCSPMKGHSHVYWYRQLPEEGLKFMVYLQKENIIDESGMPKERFSAEFPKEGPSILRIQQVVRGDSAAYFCASSPSGVIQETQYFGPGTRLLVL.

This clonotype was recorded many times. The chain's CDR3 is CASSLAYGPNTEAFF. CDR3 DNA sequence: TGCGCCAGCAGCTTGGCCTATGGACCGAACACTGAAGCTTTCTTT. The chain is built from TRBV5-1 and TRBJ1-1; no firm D call. Trimming removed 0 bases from V and 1 base from J, with 10 bases in between. The germline V gene encodes CDR1 SGHRS and CDR2 YFSETQ. The CDR3 has 15 amino acids. Full variable domain (missing parts from reference TRBV5-1 and TRBJ1-1): KAGVTQTPRYLIKTRGQQVTLSCSPISGHRSVSWYQQTPGQGLQFLFEYFSETQRNKGNFPGRFSGRQFSNSRSEMNVSTLELGDSALYLCASSLAYGPNTEAFFGQGTRLTVV.

This clonotype occurred many times. V usage is TRBV11-2 and J usage is TRBJ2-7; 8 nucleotides align to TRBD2. Germline trimming cut 0 bases from V and 0 bases from J; bases unmatched to any gene: 7. The CDR3 is 17 residues long. CDR1 and CDR2 (germline): SGHAT, FQNNGV. Written as DNA, the CDR3 is TGTGCCAGCAGCTTAGAATCTGGCGGGGGGTACTCCTACGAGCAGTACTTC. It is translated as CASSLESGGGYSYEQYF.

The table lists this clonotype with many counts. The rearrangement uses TRBV24-1 and TRBJ2-2; 7 bases are a match to TRBD1. The V and J ends lost 5 bases and 6 bases, in that order; junction bases with no gene match: 8. The CDR3 contains 15 residues. Germline CDR1 is KGHDR and CDR2 is SFDVKD. The CDR3 loop reads CATSGPGGEPGELFF. DNA of the CDR3: TGTGCCACCAGTGGACCAGGGGGAGAACCCGGGGAGCTGTTTTTT.